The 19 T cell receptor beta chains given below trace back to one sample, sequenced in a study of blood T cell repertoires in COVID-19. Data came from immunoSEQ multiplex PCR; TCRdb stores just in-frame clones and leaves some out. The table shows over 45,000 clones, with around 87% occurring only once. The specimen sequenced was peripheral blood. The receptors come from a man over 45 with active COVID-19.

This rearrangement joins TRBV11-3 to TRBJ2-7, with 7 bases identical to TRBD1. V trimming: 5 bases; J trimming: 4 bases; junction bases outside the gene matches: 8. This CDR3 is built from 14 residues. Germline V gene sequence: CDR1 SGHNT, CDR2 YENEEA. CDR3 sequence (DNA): TGTGCCAGCAGCCCCAGGGGGAGAACGTACGAGCAGTACTTC. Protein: CASSPRGRTYEQYF.

The CDR3 DNA reads TGTGCCAGCACCCGAACCGGGACTAGCACCGGGGAGCTGTTTTTT. This sequence encodes CASTRTGTSTGELFF. V usage is TRBV28 and J usage is TRBJ2-2, with 8 positions matching TRBD2. Trimming cost V 7 bases and J 4 bases; bases outside gene matches: 8. The CDR3 loop spans 15 amino acids. Germline lookup yields CDR1 MDHEN and CDR2 SYDVKM. The variable domain in full, completed from reference TRBV28 and TRBJ2-2, reads DVKVTQSSRYLVKRTGEKVFLECVQDMDHENMFWYRQDPGLGLRLIYFSYDVKMKEKGDIPEGYSVSREKKERFSLILESASTNQTSMYLCASTRTGTSTGELFFGEGSRLTVL.

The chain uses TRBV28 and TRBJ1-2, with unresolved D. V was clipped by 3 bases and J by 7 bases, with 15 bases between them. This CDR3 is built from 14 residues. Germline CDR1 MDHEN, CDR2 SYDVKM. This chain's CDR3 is CASSFFTSRGGYTF. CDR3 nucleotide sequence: TGTGCCAGCAGTTTTTTCACCTCCCGAGGTGGCTACACCTTC.

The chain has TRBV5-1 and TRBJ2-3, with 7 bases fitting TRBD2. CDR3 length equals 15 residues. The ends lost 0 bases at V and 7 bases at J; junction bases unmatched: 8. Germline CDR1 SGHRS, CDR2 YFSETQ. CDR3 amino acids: CASSLGGGGINTQYF. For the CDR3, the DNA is TGCGCCAGCAGCTTGGGAGGCGGGGGTATAAATACGCAGTATTTT.

The DNA of the CDR3 is TGTGCCAGCAGCCCTACTAGCGGGGGGGCAGAGACCCAGTACTTC. Translation: CASSPTSGGAETQYF. The V call is TRBV5-4, the J call TRBJ2-5; the match to TRBD2 covers 13 bases. CDR1 SGHNT and CDR2 YYREEE come from the germline V gene (reference sequence). The length of the CDR3 is 15 residues. V was clipped by 4 bases and J by 4 bases; unmatched bases: 4.

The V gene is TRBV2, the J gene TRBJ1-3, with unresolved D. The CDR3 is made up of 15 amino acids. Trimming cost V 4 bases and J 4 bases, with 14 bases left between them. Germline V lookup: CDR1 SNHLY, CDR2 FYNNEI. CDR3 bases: TGTGCCAGCAGTGCCGCAACTACCCCGGGAAACACCATATATTTT. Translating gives CASSAATTPGNTIYF.

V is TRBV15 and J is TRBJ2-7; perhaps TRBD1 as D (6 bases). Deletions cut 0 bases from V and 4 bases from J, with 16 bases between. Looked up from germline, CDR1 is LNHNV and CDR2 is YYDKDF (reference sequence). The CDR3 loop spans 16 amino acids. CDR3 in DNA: TGTGCCACCAGCAGAGAGGGAAACAGGGCCCATTACGAGCAGTACTTC. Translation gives CATSREGNRAHYEQYF.

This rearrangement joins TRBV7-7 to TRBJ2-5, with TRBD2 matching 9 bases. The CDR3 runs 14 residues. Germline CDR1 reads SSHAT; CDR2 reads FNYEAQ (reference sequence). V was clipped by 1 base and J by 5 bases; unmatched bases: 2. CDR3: CASSLGTSEETQYF. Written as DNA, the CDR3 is TGTGCCAGCAGCTTAGGGACTAGCGAGGAGACCCAGTACTTC.

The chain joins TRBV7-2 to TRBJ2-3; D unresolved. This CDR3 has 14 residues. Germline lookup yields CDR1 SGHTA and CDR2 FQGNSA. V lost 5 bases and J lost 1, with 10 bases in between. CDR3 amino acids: CASSLLAGTDTQYF. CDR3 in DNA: TGTGCCAGCAGCCTACTTGCCGGCACAGATACGCAGTATTTT.

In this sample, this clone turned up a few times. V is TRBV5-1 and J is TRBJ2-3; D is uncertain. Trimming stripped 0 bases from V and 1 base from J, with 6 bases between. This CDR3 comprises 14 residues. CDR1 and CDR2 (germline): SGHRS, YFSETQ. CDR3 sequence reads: CASSLEERTDTQYF. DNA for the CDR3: TGCGCCAGCAGCTTGGAGGAGCGCACAGATACGCAGTATTTT.

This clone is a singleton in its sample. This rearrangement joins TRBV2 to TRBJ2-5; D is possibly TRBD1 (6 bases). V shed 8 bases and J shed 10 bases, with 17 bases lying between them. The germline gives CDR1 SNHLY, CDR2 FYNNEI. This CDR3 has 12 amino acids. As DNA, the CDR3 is TGTGCCAGCGGAATCGGGACAATAGACCAGTACTTC. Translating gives CASGIGTIDQYF.

CDR3 in DNA: TGTGCCAGCAGGATTACAGGAGGGGAGACCCAGTACTTC. Translation: CASRITGGETQYF. The V gene is TRBV7-9, the J gene TRBJ2-5; the D gene is possibly TRBD2 (6 bases). CDR1 and CDR2 from the germline V gene are SEHNR and FQNEAQ (reference sequence). The CDR3 consists of 13 residues. Trimming removed 6 bases at V and 5 bases at J, with 13 bases between.

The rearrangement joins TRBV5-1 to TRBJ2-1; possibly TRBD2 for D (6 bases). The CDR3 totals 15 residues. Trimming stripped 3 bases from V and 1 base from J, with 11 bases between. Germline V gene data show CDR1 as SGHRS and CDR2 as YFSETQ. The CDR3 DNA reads TGCGCCAGCAGCTCCACCGGGACTTCCTACAATGAGCAGTTCTTC. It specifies CASSSTGTSYNEQFF.

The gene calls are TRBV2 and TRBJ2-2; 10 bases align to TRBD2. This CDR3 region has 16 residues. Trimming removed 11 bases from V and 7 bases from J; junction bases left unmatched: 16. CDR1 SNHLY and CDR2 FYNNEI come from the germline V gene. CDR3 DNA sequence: TGTGCCCAGCCGGGGCTAGCGGGGGCCGACGGCGGGGAGCTGTTTTTT. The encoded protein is CAQPGLAGADGGELFF.

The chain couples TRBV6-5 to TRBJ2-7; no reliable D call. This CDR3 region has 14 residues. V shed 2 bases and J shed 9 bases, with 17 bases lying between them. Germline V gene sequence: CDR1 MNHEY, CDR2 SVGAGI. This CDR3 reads CASSYTDSDAGQYF. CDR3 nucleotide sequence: TGTGCCAGCAGTTACACTGACTCCGACGCCGGGCAGTACTTC.

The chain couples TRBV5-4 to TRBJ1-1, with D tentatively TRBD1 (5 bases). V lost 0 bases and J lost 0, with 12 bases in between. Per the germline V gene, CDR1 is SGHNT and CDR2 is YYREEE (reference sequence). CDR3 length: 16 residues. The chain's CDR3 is CASSLAQSGLNTEAFF. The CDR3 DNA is TGTGCCAGCAGCTTGGCCCAGTCAGGGCTGAACACTGAAGCTTTCTTT.

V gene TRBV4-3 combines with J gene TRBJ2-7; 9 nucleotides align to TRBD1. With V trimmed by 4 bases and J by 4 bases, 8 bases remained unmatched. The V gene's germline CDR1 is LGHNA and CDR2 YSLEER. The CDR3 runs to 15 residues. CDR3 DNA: TGCGCCAGCAGCCTAGAACAGGGGGCAGCGTACGAGCAGTACTTC. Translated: CASSLEQGAAYEQYF.

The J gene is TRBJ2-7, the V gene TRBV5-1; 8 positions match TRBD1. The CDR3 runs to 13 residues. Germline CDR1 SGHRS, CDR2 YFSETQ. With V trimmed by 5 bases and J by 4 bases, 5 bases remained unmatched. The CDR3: CASRQGERYEQYF. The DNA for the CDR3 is TGCGCCAGCAGACAGGGGGAACGGTACGAGCAGTACTTC.

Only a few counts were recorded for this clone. For the CDR3, the DNA is TGTGCCAGCAGTTACAGGGGGTCCCCGATCTACGAGCAGTACTTC. It specifies CASSYRGSPIYEQYF. The rearrangement links TRBV6-2 or TRBV6-3 to TRBJ2-7; D possibly corresponds to TRBD1 (6 bases). V lost 2 bases and J 3 bases, leaving 14 bases between the germline ends. The CDR3 covers 15 residues. The germline CDR1 and CDR2 sequences are MNHEY and SVGEGT.